Listed below are T cell receptor beta chains from one sample, sequenced in a study of graft-versus-host responses after intestinal transplantation. TCRdb's table, derived via immunoSEQ multiplex PCR, lists solely in-frame clones and lacks some. The table lists 55,000 to 65,000 clones, 94% of them singletons. Antigens of these TCRs are unknown. Here the sequenced sample was unstimulated CD4+ T cells sorted from spleen or lymph node cells, taken before transplant. The receptor set was obtained from a human donor who was the organ donor for an intestinal transplant. Both conserved end residues are part of each CDR3. Each record gives: D gene, J gene, V gene, clone size, CDR3 protein, CDR3 DNA. D genes are given only for firm matches. The listing skips clone size in some rows; elsewhere it reads once, few, many or a size class.

D gene: .
J gene: TRBJ2-7
V gene: TRBV7-7
clone size: .
CDR3 protein: CASSLDLGEQYF
CDR3 DNA: TGTGCTAGCAGCTTAGACCTGGGGGAGCAGTACTTC

D gene: .
J gene: TRBJ1-1
V gene: TRBV19
clone size: .
CDR3 protein: CASSIRARHTEAFF
CDR3 DNA: TGTGCCAGTAGTATTAGGGCCAGACACACTGAAGCTTTCTTT

D gene: .
J gene: TRBJ2-5
V gene: TRBV9
clone size: .
CDR3 protein: CASSVGSRVGEETQYF
CDR3 DNA: TGTGCCAGCAGCGTAGGGTCCAGGGTCGGGGAAGAGACCCAGTACTTC

D gene: TRBD1
J gene: TRBJ1-1
V gene: TRBV6-5
clone size: .
CDR3 protein: CASNNRGNMNTEAFF
CDR3 DNA: TGTGCCAGCAACAACAGGGGGAACATGAACACTGAAGCTTTCTTT

D gene: .
J gene: TRBJ1-2
V gene: TRBV18
clone size: .
CDR3 protein: CASFPSSVNYGCTF
CDR3 DNA: TGTGCCAGCTTCCCCTCCTCTGTCAACTATGGCTGCACCTTC

D gene: .
J gene: TRBJ2-2
V gene: TRBV7-9
clone size: .
CDR3 protein: CASSLRQENTGELFF
CDR3 DNA: TGTGCCAGCAGCCTCCGACAGGAGAACACCGGGGAGCTGTTTTTT

D gene: TRBD2
J gene: TRBJ2-2
V gene: TRBV18
clone size: .
CDR3 protein: CASSPSRLAPGELFF
CDR3 DNA: TGTGCCAGCTCACCTAGTCGACTAGCGCCCGGGGAGCTGTTTTTT

D gene: .
J gene: TRBJ1-2
V gene: TRBV19
clone size: .
CDR3 protein: CASSIYQGYGYTF
CDR3 DNA: TGTGCCAGTAGTATTTACCAGGGCTATGGCTACACCTTC

D gene: .
J gene: TRBJ1-1
V gene: TRBV29-1
clone size: .
CDR3 protein: CSVTTLGGRTEAFF
CDR3 DNA: TGCAGCGTGACTACGCTTGGGGGTCGTACTGAAGCTTTCTTT

D gene: .
J gene: TRBJ2-5
V gene: TRBV2
clone size: once
CDR3 protein: CASSEIQGGETQYF
CDR3 DNA: TGTGCCAGCAGTGAAATACAGGGCGGGGAGACCCAGTACTTC

D gene: TRBD1
J gene: TRBJ2-5
V gene: TRBV7-7
clone size: .
CDR3 protein: CASSSGQGQETQYF
CDR3 DNA: TGTGCTAGCAGTTCGGGACAGGGCCAAGAGACCCAGTACTTC

D gene: TRBD2
J gene: TRBJ2-1
V gene: TRBV19
clone size: .
CDR3 protein: CASSLSGGRYNEQFF
CDR3 DNA: TGTGCCAGTAGCCTTAGCGGGGGGAGGTACAATGAGCAGTTCTTC

D gene: TRBD2
J gene: TRBJ2-5
V gene: TRBV27
clone size: .
CDR3 protein: CASSLLGSSGGGETQYF
CDR3 DNA: TGTGCCAGCAGTTTACTCGGGTCTAGCGGGGGAGGCGAGACCCAGTACTTC

D gene: TRBD2
J gene: TRBJ2-3
V gene: TRBV18
clone size: .
CDR3 protein: CASSSRATSGGPTDTQYF
CDR3 DNA: TGTGCCAGCTCATCCAGGGCAACTAGCGGGGGGCCCACAGATACGCAGTATTTT

D gene: .
J gene: TRBJ1-1
V gene: TRBV7-3
clone size: .
CDR3 protein: CASSLGGSGTEAFF
CDR3 DNA: TGTGCCAGCAGCTTAGGCGGTTCGGGCACTGAAGCTTTCTTT

D gene: TRBD2
J gene: TRBJ2-5
V gene: TRBV7-2
clone size: .
CDR3 protein: CASLLAGGSGETQYF
CDR3 DNA: TGTGCCAGCCTACTAGCGGGGGGTTCAGGGGAGACCCAGTACTTC

D gene: .
J gene: TRBJ1-2
V gene: TRBV4-1
clone size: .
CDR3 protein: CASSQVADSRAGGGYTF
CDR3 DNA: TGCGCCAGCAGCCAAGTTGCAGACAGTAGGGCCGGAGGAGGCTACACCTTC

D gene: TRBD1
J gene: TRBJ1-2
V gene: TRBV9
clone size: .
CDR3 protein: CASSVGGTGIGYTF
CDR3 DNA: TGTGCCAGCAGCGTAGGTGGGACAGGGATCGGCTACACCTTC

D gene: TRBD2
J gene: TRBJ2-3
V gene: TRBV7-2
clone size: .
CDR3 protein: CASSLAGGSTDTQYF
CDR3 DNA: TGTGCCAGCAGCTTAGCGGGGGGGAGCACAGATACGCAGTATTTT

D gene: TRBD1
J gene: TRBJ2-1
V gene: TRBV4-1
clone size: .
CDR3 protein: CASSQEGTGVYNEQFF
CDR3 DNA: TGCGCCAGCAGCCAAGAAGGAACAGGGGTCTACAATGAGCAGTTCTTC

D gene: TRBD1
J gene: TRBJ2-7
V gene: TRBV5-5
clone size: .
CDR3 protein: CASSLKAGTDYEQYF
CDR3 DNA: TGTGCCAGCAGCCTAAAGGCCGGGACAGACTACGAGCAGTACTTC

D gene: TRBD2
J gene: TRBJ2-4
V gene: TRBV7-2
clone size: .
CDR3 protein: CASSTRLAGVRNIQYF
CDR3 DNA: TGTGCCAGCAGCACCCGACTAGCGGGGGTGAGAAACATTCAGTACTTC

D gene: .
J gene: TRBJ2-7
V gene: TRBV10-3
clone size: .
CDR3 protein: CAIGGTSTYEQYF
CDR3 DNA: TGTGCCATCGGAGGGACGTCCACCTACGAGCAGTACTTC

D gene: .
J gene: TRBJ1-2
V gene: TRBV7-2
clone size: .
CDR3 protein: CASSDKWPSYGYTF
CDR3 DNA: TGTGCCAGCAGCGATAAGTGGCCATCGTACGGCTACACCTTC

D gene: .
J gene: TRBJ2-7
V gene: TRBV10-3
clone size: .
CDR3 protein: CAIRDEGDSSYEQYF
CDR3 DNA: TGTGCCATCAGAGATGAGGGAGACAGCTCCTACGAGCAGTACTTC

D gene: .
J gene: TRBJ1-6
V gene: TRBV11-2
clone size: .
CDR3 protein: CASSFGRGRPLHF
CDR3 DNA: TGTGCCAGCAGCTTTGGTCGGGGTCGACCCCTCCACTTT

D gene: .
J gene: TRBJ1-2
V gene: TRBV5-8
clone size: .
CDR3 protein: CASSWTLYGYTF
CDR3 DNA: TGTGCCAGCAGCTGGACCCTCTATGGCTACACCTTC

D gene: .
J gene: TRBJ1-6
V gene: TRBV5-3
clone size: .
CDR3 protein: CARSFQGSPLHF
CDR3 DNA: TGTGCCAGAAGCTTTCAGGGATCACCCCTCCACTTT

D gene: .
J gene: TRBJ2-7
V gene: TRBV7-2
clone size: .
CDR3 protein: CASSPTPDEQYF
CDR3 DNA: TGTGCCAGCAGCCCGACCCCAGACGAGCAGTACTTC